These T cell receptor beta chains were read from a single sample in a study of long-term antiretroviral therapy in people with HIV. Clones were sequenced by immunoSEQ multiplex PCR, and TCRdb holds only the in-frame ones, with some missing. The data contain about 16,000 clones, about 86% of them singletons. Source: unsorted PBMCs, taken 0.1 years after starting antiretroviral therapy. The receptors stem from a man aged 18-30 years with HIV. CDR3s include the opening cysteine and the closing phenylalanine or tryptophan. Fields, in order: CDR3 DNA, CDR3 protein, V gene, J gene, clone size, D gene. A D gene is named only where the DNA matches it firmly. Size is stated for part of the rows, as once, few or many counts, or as a class when the clone is expanded.

cdr3_nt: TGTGCCATCAGTGCCACTCGGGACTCCTACGAGCAGTACTTC
cdr3_aa: CAISATRDSYEQYF
v_call: TRBV10-3
j_call: TRBJ2-7
clone_size: .
d_call: .

cdr3_nt: TGCGCCAGCAGCCAAGTGCACTATAATTCACCCCTCCACTTT
cdr3_aa: CASSQVHYNSPLHF
v_call: TRBV4-1
j_call: TRBJ1-6
clone_size: .
d_call: .

cdr3_nt: TGTGCCAGCAGCCTCTTCACTAGCGGGAAACCCAATGAGCAGTTCTTC
cdr3_aa: CASSLFTSGKPNEQFF
v_call: TRBV5-4
j_call: TRBJ2-1
clone_size: .
d_call: TRBD2

cdr3_nt: TGTGCCAGCAGCGCTTCTGACAGGGGGCTGAACGAGCAGTACTTC
cdr3_aa: CASSASDRGLNEQYF
v_call: TRBV9
j_call: TRBJ2-7
clone_size: .
d_call: TRBD1

cdr3_nt: TGCGCCAGCAGCCAAGACTGGGGGCGGCAAGAGACCCAGTACTTC
cdr3_aa: CASSQDWGRQETQYF
v_call: TRBV4-3
j_call: TRBJ2-5
clone_size: .
d_call: .

cdr3_nt: TGTGCCAGCAGTTACTCGACTAGCGGGGGGGCAGATACGCAGTATTTT
cdr3_aa: CASSYSTSGGADTQYF
v_call: TRBV6-6
j_call: TRBJ2-3
clone_size: .
d_call: TRBD2

cdr3_nt: TGCGCCAGCAGCCCCGGACTAGCGGGGGTGTTATTCTTC
cdr3_aa: CASSPGLAGVLFF
v_call: TRBV4-3
j_call: TRBJ2-1
clone_size: .
d_call: TRBD2

cdr3_nt: TGTGCCAGCACAGACAGGGGGGGACATGGCTACACCTTC
cdr3_aa: CASTDRGGHGYTF
v_call: TRBV7-6
j_call: TRBJ1-2
clone_size: .
d_call: TRBD1

cdr3_nt: TGTGCCAGCAGCTATACGGTCTTC
cdr3_aa: CASSYTVF
v_call: TRBV7-9
j_call: TRBJ2-1
clone_size: .
d_call: .

cdr3_nt: TGTGCCAGCACCCCCTCTCGGGATTCTTTTCCGAGCACAGATACGCAGTATTTT
cdr3_aa: CASTPSRDSFPSTDTQYF
v_call: TRBV25-1
j_call: TRBJ2-3
clone_size: .
d_call: .

cdr3_nt: TGTGCCAGCAGCTTAGAGTTTGTTTCCGTTGACACCGGGGAGCTGTTTTTT
cdr3_aa: CASSLEFVSVDTGELFF
v_call: TRBV7-4
j_call: TRBJ2-2
clone_size: .
d_call: .

cdr3_nt: TGTGCCAGCAGCTCTACTCAACGGAGGGTCTATGAGCAGTTCTTC
cdr3_aa: CASSSTQRRVYEQFF
v_call: TRBV7-8
j_call: TRBJ2-1
clone_size: .
d_call: .

cdr3_nt: TGTGCCAGCAGCTTAGATCCGGGACTAGCATGGGCGGATACGCAGTATTTT
cdr3_aa: CASSLDPGLAWADTQYF
v_call: TRBV11-2
j_call: TRBJ2-3
clone_size: .
d_call: TRBD2

cdr3_nt: TGTGCCAGCAGTGCGGGACTAGCGGGAGGGCCGGAGACCCAGTACTTC
cdr3_aa: CASSAGLAGGPETQYF
v_call: TRBV2
j_call: TRBJ2-5
clone_size: .
d_call: TRBD2

cdr3_nt: TGTGCCAGCAGACCCAATCTGGGGAACGAGCAGTACTTC
cdr3_aa: CASRPNLGNEQYF
v_call: TRBV6-1
j_call: TRBJ2-7
clone_size: .
d_call: .

cdr3_nt: TGTGCCAGCAGCTTTATCGGGAACACCGGGGAGCTGTTTTTT
cdr3_aa: CASSFIGNTGELFF
v_call: TRBV5-6
j_call: TRBJ2-2
clone_size: .
d_call: .

cdr3_nt: TGTGCCAGCAGCCAAGGTTCGGGGGGCGAGCAGTACTTC
cdr3_aa: CASSQGSGGEQYF
v_call: TRBV7-6
j_call: TRBJ2-7
clone_size: .
d_call: TRBD2

cdr3_nt: TGTGCCAGCAGTTTATACAAGGGAGGGTACGAGCAGTACTTC
cdr3_aa: CASSLYKGGYEQYF
v_call: TRBV28
j_call: TRBJ2-7
clone_size: once
d_call: TRBD2

cdr3_nt: TGTGCCAGCAGCCAAGGGGACAGGGGCATAGGGTCCTATAATTCACCCCTCCACTTT
cdr3_aa: CASSQGDRGIGSYNSPLHF
v_call: TRBV4-2
j_call: TRBJ1-6
clone_size: .
d_call: TRBD1

cdr3_nt: TGTGCCAGCAGTTACACTGGGGCCAACGTCCTGACTTTC
cdr3_aa: CASSYTGANVLTF
v_call: TRBV6-6
j_call: TRBJ2-6
clone_size: .
d_call: .

cdr3_nt: TGTGCCATCAGTGAGGGGACCCCTCGGGGCTACACCTTC
cdr3_aa: CAISEGTPRGYTF
v_call: TRBV10-3
j_call: TRBJ1-2
clone_size: .
d_call: .

cdr3_nt: TGTGCCAGCGGGCCACAGGGCGTCCTCGAGCAGTACTTC
cdr3_aa: CASGPQGVLEQYF
v_call: TRBV6-5
j_call: TRBJ2-7
clone_size: .
d_call: .

cdr3_nt: TGTGCCAGCAGGACGGTAAAAAACATTCAGTACTTC
cdr3_aa: CASRTVKNIQYF
v_call: TRBV2
j_call: TRBJ2-4
clone_size: .
d_call: .

cdr3_nt: TGTGCCAGTAGGAACGGGATAGAGCAGTTCTTC
cdr3_aa: CASRNGIEQFF
v_call: TRBV19
j_call: TRBJ2-1
clone_size: .
d_call: .

cdr3_nt: TGTGCCAGCAGCGTAGTGGGGACAGGGGAAAAACTGTTTTTT
cdr3_aa: CASSVVGTGEKLFF
v_call: TRBV9
j_call: TRBJ1-4
clone_size: .
d_call: TRBD1

cdr3_nt: TGTGCCAGCAATTCCGACAGGGCGAACACCGGGGAGCTGTTTTTT
cdr3_aa: CASNSDRANTGELFF
v_call: TRBV27
j_call: TRBJ2-2
clone_size: once
d_call: TRBD1

cdr3_nt: TGTGCCAGCAGTAACTCAAACTACGAGCAGTACTTC
cdr3_aa: CASSNSNYEQYF
v_call: TRBV6-5
j_call: TRBJ2-7
clone_size: .
d_call: .

cdr3_nt: TGTGCCAGCAGCCCCTTGCCCCCCGGGGGAGGGATCTACGAGCAGTACTTC
cdr3_aa: CASSPLPPGGGIYEQYF
v_call: TRBV7-9
j_call: TRBJ2-7
clone_size: .
d_call: TRBD2

cdr3_nt: TGCGCCAGCAGCCACGGAAGAGGGGGCACTGAAGCTTTCTTT
cdr3_aa: CASSHGRGGTEAFF
v_call: TRBV4-3
j_call: TRBJ1-1
clone_size: once
d_call: .

cdr3_nt: TGTGCCACCAGCAGGACAGGAAGGACCTATGCGAGCGGGGAGCTGTTTTTT
cdr3_aa: CATSRTGRTYASGELFF
v_call: TRBV15
j_call: TRBJ2-2
clone_size: .
d_call: .

cdr3_nt: TGTGCCAGCAGCCCCATTGGGGGGTCGGGCACTGAAGCTTTCTTT
cdr3_aa: CASSPIGGSGTEAFF
v_call: TRBV7-9
j_call: TRBJ1-1
clone_size: few
d_call: .

cdr3_nt: TGTGCCAGCAGCTTAGCACCCCGGGTGGGCAATGAGCAGTTCTTC
cdr3_aa: CASSLAPRVGNEQFF
v_call: TRBV7-2
j_call: TRBJ2-1
clone_size: .
d_call: .

cdr3_nt: TGTGCCTGGAGTGTAGAAAGAGCCTCTCAGCCCCAGCATTTT
cdr3_aa: CAWSVERASQPQHF
v_call: TRBV30
j_call: TRBJ1-5
clone_size: .
d_call: .

cdr3_nt: TGTGCCAGTAGCCAAGCAGGGGGCTTTAGCGGGGAGCTGTTTTTT
cdr3_aa: CASSQAGGFSGELFF
v_call: TRBV19
j_call: TRBJ2-2
clone_size: .
d_call: TRBD1

cdr3_nt: TGCGCCAGCAGCCAATCAGGGAGAACTGAAGCTTTCTTT
cdr3_aa: CASSQSGRTEAFF
v_call: TRBV4-3
j_call: TRBJ1-1
clone_size: .
d_call: .

cdr3_nt: TGTGCCAGCAGCTTAGTAATTCGGCCACAAGAGACCCAGTACTTC
cdr3_aa: CASSLVIRPQETQYF
v_call: TRBV7-9
j_call: TRBJ2-5
clone_size: .
d_call: .

cdr3_nt: TGTGCCAGCAGCGTTTCGGGGCGGACTGAAGCTTTCTTT
cdr3_aa: CASSVSGRTEAFF
v_call: TRBV9
j_call: TRBJ1-1
clone_size: .
d_call: .

cdr3_nt: TGCAGCGTGACAGGGGGCAGAGGCTACGAGCAGTACTTC
cdr3_aa: CSVTGGRGYEQYF
v_call: TRBV29-1
j_call: TRBJ2-7
clone_size: .
d_call: TRBD1

cdr3_nt: TGTGCCAGCAGTGAAGCTTTTCGAGGAGCTGAAGCTTTCTTT
cdr3_aa: CASSEAFRGAEAFF
v_call: TRBV6-1
j_call: TRBJ1-1
clone_size: few
d_call: .

cdr3_nt: TGTGCCAGCTCCCTTGGACAGGGAGGCTCCTACAATGAGCAGTTCTTC
cdr3_aa: CASSLGQGGSYNEQFF
v_call: TRBV18
j_call: TRBJ2-1
clone_size: once
d_call: TRBD1

cdr3_nt: TGTGCCTGGATGGGATTGAACACTGAAGCTTTCTTT
cdr3_aa: CAWMGLNTEAFF
v_call: TRBV30
j_call: TRBJ1-1
clone_size: .
d_call: .

cdr3_nt: TGTGCCAGCAGACTCGGGAATACCGGGGAGCTGTTTTTT
cdr3_aa: CASRLGNTGELFF
v_call: TRBV4-2
j_call: TRBJ2-2
clone_size: few
d_call: .

cdr3_nt: TGTGCCAGCAGCGTAGATGACAGGGAGGTCGGGGAGCAGTACTTC
cdr3_aa: CASSVDDREVGEQYF
v_call: TRBV9
j_call: TRBJ2-7
clone_size: .
d_call: .